This T cell receptor (beta chain) was observed in a study of shared clonotypes between healthy human individuals. TCRdb's copy holds only in-frame clones and misses some; the assay was immunoSEQ multiplex PCR. The table includes around 1.9 million clones, approximately 94% detected once. CD45RO-negative, CCR7-selected cells formed the naive CD8 fraction, which excluded terminally differentiated effector memory CD45RA+ cells. Concerning this clone itself: What it recognizes is unknown.

General study results and limits: The study sampled only blood, and tissue repertoires likely differ. Although depth was large, rarefaction showed that sequencing of the sorted subsets was incomplete.

This sequence was found in a man in his late teens or twenties in good health. Some clones in this sample may be carry-over from other donors' samples. Material: naive CD8+ T cells from PBMCs.

This chain's CDR3 is CASSWSSGSHEQYF. The CDR3 DNA reads TGTGCCAGTAGTTGGTCTAGCGGGAGCCACGAGCAGTACTTC. The gene calls are TRBV19 and TRBJ2-7, with 10 positions matching TRBD2. Losses at the gene ends were 5 bases for V and 5 bases for J; bases not matched to a gene: 6. From germline, CDR1 is LNHDA and CDR2 SQIVND (reference sequence). This CDR3 has 14 amino acids.